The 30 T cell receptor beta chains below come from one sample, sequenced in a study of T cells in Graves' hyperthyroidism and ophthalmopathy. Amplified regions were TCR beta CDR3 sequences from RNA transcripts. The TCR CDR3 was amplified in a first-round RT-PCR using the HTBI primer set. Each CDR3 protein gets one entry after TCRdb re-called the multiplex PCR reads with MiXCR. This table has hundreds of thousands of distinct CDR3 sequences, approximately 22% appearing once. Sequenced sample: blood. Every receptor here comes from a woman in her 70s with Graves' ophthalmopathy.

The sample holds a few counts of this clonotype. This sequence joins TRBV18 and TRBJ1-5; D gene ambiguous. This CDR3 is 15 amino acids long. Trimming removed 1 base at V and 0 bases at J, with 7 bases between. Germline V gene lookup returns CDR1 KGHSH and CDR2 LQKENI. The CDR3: CASSPQETSNQPQHF. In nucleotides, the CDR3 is TGTGCCAGCTCACCACAAGAGACTAGCAATCAGCCCCAGCATTTT.

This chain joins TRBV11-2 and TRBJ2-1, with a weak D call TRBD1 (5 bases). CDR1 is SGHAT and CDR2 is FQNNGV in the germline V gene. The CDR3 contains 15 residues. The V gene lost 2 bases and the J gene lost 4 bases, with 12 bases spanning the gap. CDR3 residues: CASSLSGQNYNEQFF. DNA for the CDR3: TGTGCCAGCAGCTTATCAGGACAAAATTACAATGAGCAGTTCTTC.

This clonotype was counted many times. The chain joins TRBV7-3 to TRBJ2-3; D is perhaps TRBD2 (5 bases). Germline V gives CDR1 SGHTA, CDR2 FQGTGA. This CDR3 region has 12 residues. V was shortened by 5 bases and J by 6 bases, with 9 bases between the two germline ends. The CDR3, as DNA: TGTGCCAGCAGCGGGAGTGGGGATACGCAGTATTTT. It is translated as CASSGSGDTQYF.

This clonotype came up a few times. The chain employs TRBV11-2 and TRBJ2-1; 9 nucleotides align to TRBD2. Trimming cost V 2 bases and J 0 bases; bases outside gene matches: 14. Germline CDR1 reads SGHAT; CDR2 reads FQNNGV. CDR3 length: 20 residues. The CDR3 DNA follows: TGTGCCAGCAGCTTACGCTTTTGGCTAGCGGGAAGCCTCTCCTACAATGAGCAGTTCTTC. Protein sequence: CASSLRFWLAGSLSYNEQFF.

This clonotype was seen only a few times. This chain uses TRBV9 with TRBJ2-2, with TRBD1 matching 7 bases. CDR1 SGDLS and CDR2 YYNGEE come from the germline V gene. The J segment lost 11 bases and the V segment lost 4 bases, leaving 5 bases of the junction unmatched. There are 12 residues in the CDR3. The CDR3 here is CASSTGVNELFF. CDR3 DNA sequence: TGTGCCAGCAGCACAGGGGTAAATGAGCTGTTTTTT.

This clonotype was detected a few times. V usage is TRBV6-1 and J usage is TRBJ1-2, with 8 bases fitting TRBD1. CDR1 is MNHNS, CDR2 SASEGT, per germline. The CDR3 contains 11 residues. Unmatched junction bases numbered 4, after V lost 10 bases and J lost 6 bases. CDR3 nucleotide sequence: TGTGCCACTGTGGACAGGGATGGCTACACCTTC. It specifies CATVDRDGYTF.

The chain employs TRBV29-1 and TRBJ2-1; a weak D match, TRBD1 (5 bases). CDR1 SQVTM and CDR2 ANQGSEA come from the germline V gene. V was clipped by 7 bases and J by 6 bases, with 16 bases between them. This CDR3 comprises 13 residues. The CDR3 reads CSGTSARTNEQFF. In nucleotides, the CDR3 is TGCAGCGGGACATCGGCTCGAACCAATGAGCAGTTCTTC.

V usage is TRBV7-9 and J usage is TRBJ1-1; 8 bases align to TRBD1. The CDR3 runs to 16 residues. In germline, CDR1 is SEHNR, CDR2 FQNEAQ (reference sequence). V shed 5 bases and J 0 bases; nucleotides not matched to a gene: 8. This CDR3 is CASSRWTGFMNTEAFF. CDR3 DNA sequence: TGTGCCAGCAGCCGATGGACAGGGTTCATGAACACTGAAGCTTTCTTT.

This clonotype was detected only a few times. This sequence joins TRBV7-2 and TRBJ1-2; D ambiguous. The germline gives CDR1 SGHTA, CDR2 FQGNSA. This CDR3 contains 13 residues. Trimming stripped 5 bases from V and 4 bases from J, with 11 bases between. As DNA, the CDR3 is TGTGCCAGCAGCCCTGGACTGATCTATGGCTACACCTTC. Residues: CASSPGLIYGYTF.

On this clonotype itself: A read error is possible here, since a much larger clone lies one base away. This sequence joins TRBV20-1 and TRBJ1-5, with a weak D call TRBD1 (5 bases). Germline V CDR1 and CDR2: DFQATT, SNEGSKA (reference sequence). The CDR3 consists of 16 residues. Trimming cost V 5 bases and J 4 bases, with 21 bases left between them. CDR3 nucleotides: TGCAGTGCTTTCCCTGGAGGTCAGGGTAGAAATCAGCCCCAGCATTTT. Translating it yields CSAFPGGQGRNQPQHF.

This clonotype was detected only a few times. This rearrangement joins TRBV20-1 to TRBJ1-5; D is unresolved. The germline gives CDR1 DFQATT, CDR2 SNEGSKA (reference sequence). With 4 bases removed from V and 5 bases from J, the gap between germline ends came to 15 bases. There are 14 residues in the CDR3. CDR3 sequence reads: CSANRASRYQPQHF. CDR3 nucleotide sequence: TGCAGTGCTAATAGGGCGAGTCGGTATCAGCCCCAGCATTTT.

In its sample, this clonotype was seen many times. CDR3 in DNA: TGTGCCAGCAGTGAGGACAGGGGGAGTGGTGAGCAGTTCTTC. Protein product: CASSEDRGSGEQFF. V gene TRBV2 combines with J gene TRBJ2-1, with 10 nucleotides matching TRBD1. V trimming: 3 bases; J trimming: 9 bases; junction bases outside the gene matches: 5. The CDR3 totals 14 residues. Germline-derived CDR1 and CDR2 are SNHLY and FYNNEI.

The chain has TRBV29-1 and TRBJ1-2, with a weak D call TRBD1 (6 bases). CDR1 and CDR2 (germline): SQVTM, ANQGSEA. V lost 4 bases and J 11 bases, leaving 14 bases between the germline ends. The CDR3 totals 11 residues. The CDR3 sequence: CSVVITGSYTF. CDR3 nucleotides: TGCAGCGTTGTTATAACAGGGAGTTACACCTTC.

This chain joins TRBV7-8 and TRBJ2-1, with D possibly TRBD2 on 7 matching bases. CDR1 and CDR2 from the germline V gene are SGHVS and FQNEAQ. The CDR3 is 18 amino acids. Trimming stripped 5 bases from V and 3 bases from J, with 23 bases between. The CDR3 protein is CASSGGAAGEGLYNEQFF. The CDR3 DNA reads TGTGCCAGCAGCGGGGGGGCGGCGGGTGAGGGTCTCTACAATGAGCAGTTCTTC.

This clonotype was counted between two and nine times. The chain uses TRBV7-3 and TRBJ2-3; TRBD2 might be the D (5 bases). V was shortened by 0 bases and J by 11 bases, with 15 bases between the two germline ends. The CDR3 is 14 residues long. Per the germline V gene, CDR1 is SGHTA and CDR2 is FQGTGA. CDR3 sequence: CASSLTGSSSKQYF. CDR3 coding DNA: TGTGCCAGCAGCTTAACGGGGAGCTCGTCGAAGCAGTATTTT.

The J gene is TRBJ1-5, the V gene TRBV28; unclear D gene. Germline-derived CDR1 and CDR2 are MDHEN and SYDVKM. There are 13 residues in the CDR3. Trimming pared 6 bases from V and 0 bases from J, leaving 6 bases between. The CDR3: CASRGTSNQPQHF. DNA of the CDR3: TGTGCCAGCAGGGGAACTAGCAATCAGCCCCAGCATTTT.

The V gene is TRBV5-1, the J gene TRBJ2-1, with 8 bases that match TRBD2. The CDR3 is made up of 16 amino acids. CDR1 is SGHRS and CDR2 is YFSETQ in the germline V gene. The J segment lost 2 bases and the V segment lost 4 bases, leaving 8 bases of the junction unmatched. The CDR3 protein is CASSTNGRAPYNEQFF. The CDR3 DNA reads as TGCGCCAGCAGCACAAACGGGAGGGCTCCCTACAATGAGCAGTTCTTC.

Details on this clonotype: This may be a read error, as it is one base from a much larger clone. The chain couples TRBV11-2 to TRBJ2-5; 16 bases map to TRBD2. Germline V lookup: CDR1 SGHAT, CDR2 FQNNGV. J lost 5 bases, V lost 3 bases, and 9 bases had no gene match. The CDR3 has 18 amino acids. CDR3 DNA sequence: TGTGCCAGCAGCTTTGTCGGGACTAGCGGGAGGGCCCGGGAGACCCAGTACTTC. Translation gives CASSFVGTSGRARETQYF.

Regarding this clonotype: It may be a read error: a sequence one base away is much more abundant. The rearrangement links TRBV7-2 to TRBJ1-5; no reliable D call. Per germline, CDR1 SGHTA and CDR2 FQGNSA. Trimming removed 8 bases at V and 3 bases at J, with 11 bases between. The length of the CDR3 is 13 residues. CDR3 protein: CASGTRDNQPQHF. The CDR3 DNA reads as TGTGCCAGCGGTACTAGGGACAATCAGCCCCAGCATTTT.

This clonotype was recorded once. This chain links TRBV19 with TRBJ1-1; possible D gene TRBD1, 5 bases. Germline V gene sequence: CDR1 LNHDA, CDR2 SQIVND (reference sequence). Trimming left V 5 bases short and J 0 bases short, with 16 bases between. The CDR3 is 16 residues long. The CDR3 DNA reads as TGTGCCAGTAGTGCCCTGGGGGGTTTCATGAACACTGAAGCTTTCTTT. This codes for CASSALGGFMNTEAFF.

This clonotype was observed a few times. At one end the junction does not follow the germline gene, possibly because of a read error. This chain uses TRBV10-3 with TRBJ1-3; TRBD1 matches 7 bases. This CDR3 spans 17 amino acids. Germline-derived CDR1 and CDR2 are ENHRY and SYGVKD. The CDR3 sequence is CAIRGQLGPASGSTIYF. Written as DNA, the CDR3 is TGTGCCATCAGGGGACAGTTAGGTCCCGCCTCTGGAAGCACCATATATTTT.

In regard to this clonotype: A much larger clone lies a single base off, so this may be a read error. CDR3 sequence (DNA): TGTGCCAGCAGTTTATCGGCAGGGGTCACCTACGAGCAGTACTTC. It codes for CASSLSAGVTYEQYF. V gene TRBV28 combines with J gene TRBJ2-7; possibly TRBD1 for D (6 bases). The CDR3 totals 15 residues. V was pared by 1 base and J by 2 bases, with 12 bases between. The germline gives CDR1 MDHEN, CDR2 SYDVKM. The variable domain in full, with the rest retrieved from reference TRBV28 and TRBJ2-7, is DVKVTQSSRYLVKRTGEKVFLECVQDMDHENMFWYRQDPGLGLRLIYFSYDVKMKEKGDIPEGYSVSREKKERFSLILESASTNQTSMYLCASSLSAGVTYEQYFGPGTRLTVT.

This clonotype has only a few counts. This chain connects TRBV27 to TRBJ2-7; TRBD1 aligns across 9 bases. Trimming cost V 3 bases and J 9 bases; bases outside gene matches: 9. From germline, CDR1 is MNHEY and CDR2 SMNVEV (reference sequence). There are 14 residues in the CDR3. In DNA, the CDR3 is TGTGCCAGCAGTTTGTCGGGACAGGGATTTGTGCAGTACTTC. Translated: CASSLSGQGFVQYF.

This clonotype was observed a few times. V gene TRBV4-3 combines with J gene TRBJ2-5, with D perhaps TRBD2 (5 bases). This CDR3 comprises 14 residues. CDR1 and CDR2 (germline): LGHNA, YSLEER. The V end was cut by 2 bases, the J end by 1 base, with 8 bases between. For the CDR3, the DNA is TGCGCCAGCAGCCAAAGCGGAATCCAAGAGACCCAGTACTTC. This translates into CASSQSGIQETQYF.

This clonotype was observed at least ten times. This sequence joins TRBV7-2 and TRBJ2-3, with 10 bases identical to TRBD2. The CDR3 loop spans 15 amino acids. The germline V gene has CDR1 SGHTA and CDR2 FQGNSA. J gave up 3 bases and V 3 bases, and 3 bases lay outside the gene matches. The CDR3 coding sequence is TGTGCCAGCAGCTTGGCTAGCGGGAGAACAGATACGCAGTATTTT. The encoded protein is CASSLASGRTDTQYF.

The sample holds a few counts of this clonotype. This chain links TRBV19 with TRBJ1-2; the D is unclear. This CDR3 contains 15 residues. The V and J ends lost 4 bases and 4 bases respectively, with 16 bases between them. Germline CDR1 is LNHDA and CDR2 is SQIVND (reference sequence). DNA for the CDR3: TGTGCCAGTAGTAGCAGAGGCACTGAAGGCTATGGCTACACCTTC. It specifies CASSSRGTEGYGYTF.

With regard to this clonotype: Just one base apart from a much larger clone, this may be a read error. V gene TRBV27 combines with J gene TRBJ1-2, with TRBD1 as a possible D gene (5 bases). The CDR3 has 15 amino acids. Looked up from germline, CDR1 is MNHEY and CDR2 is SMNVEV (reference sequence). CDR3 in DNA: TGTGCCAGCAGATTATCCTCGGGGCCTAACTATGGCTACACCTTC. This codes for CASRLSSGPNYGYTF.

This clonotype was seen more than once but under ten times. CDR3 sequence: CASSGGSSNQPQHF. The CDR3 DNA sequence: TGTGCCAGCAGTGGCGGGAGTTCTAATCAGCCCCAGCATTTT. The chain links TRBV12-3 or TRBV12-4 to TRBJ1-5; no reliable D call. With 5 bases removed from V and 4 bases from J, the gap between germline ends came to 12 bases. The CDR3 sequence is 14 residues long.

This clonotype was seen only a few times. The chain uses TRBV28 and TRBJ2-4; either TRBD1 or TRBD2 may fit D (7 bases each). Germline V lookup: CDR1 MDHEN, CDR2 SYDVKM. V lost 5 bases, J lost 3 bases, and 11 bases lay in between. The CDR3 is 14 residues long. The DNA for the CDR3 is TGTGCCAGCAGTGGGAGGGGGCTCAAAAACATTCAGTACTTC. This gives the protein CASSGRGLKNIQYF.

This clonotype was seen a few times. The CDR3 region has the DNA TGTGCCACCAGTGACCCAGGTCATGTCTATGGCTACACCTTC. Translation gives CATSDPGHVYGYTF. The chain has TRBV24-1 and TRBJ1-2; D is uncertain. V lost 4 bases and J 4 bases, leaving 12 bases between the germline ends. The germline V gene encodes CDR1 KGHDR and CDR2 SFDVKD. This CDR3 comprises 14 residues.